The source of this TCR beta chain is a study of blood T cell repertoires in COVID-19. Trimming cost V 7 bases and J 7 bases, with 9 bases left between them. The length of the CDR3 is 12 residues. The germline CDR1 and CDR2 sequences are SGDLS and YYNGEE. This clone was recorded many times. Libraries were prepared by immunoSEQ multiplex PCR; TCRdb keeps only in-frame clonotypes and omits some of them. The sample includes around 80,000 clones, about 73% seen only once; the top ten take roughly 5.6%. The origin of this receptor is a man between 50 and 59 years old with active or convalescent COVID-19. V gene TRBV9 combines with J gene TRBJ1-6; a weak D match, TRBD1 (5 bases). What was sequenced was peripheral blood. As DNA, the CDR3 is TGTGCCAGCGGACAAACCAATTCACCCCTCCACTTT. It is translated as CASGQTNSPLHF.